This T cell receptor beta chain was recovered during a study of CD8 T cells in ankylosing spondylitis. Study-level points and caveats: Some of these motif variants have turned up before, in reports on reactive arthritis synovial fluid and blood.

Researchers built TCR beta libraries using quantitative 5'-RACE with molecular barcodes. MiXCR, applied by TCRdb to the 5' RACE reads, yields one record per CDR3 protein. Counted here are approximately 42,000 distinct CDR3 sequences, 3% to 4% occurring once; the ten biggest clones make up roughly 4%. The table lists this clonotype with many counts. Its matching antigen is unknown. Material for sequencing was blood, either unsorted or a sorted T cell fraction (not recorded which). The sequence was obtained from a female donor with ankylosing spondylitis or in good health (not recorded which).

The CDR3 nucleotides read TGTGCCAGCAGCGTAGCGCCTAACGATCAGCCCCAGCATTTT. The encoded protein is CASSVAPNDQPQHF. The rearrangement links TRBV9 to TRBJ1-5; the D is unclear. CDR3 length equals 14 residues. Germline CDR1 SGDLS, CDR2 YYNGEE. V lost 0 bases, J lost 5 bases, and 9 bases lay in between.